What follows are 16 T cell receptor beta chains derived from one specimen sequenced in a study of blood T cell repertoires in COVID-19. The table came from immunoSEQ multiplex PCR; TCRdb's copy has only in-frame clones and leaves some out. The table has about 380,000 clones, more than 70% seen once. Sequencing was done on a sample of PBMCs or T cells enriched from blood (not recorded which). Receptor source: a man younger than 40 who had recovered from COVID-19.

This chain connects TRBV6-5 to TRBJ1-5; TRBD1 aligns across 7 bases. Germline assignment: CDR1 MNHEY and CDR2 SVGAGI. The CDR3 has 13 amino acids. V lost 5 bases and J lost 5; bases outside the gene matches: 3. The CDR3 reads CASSQTGDQPQHF. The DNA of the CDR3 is TGTGCCAGCAGTCAAACAGGGGATCAGCCCCAGCATTTT.

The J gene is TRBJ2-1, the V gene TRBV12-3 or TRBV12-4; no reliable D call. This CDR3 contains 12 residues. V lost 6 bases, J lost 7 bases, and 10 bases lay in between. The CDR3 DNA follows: TGTGCCAGCAGCCACATGGTAAATGAGCAGTTCTTC. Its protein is CASSHMVNEQFF.

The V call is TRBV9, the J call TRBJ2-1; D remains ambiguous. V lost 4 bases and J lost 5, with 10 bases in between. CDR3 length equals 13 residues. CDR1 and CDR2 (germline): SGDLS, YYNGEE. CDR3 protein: CASSPQNNNEQFF. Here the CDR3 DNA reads TGTGCCAGCAGCCCTCAAAACAACAATGAGCAGTTCTTC.

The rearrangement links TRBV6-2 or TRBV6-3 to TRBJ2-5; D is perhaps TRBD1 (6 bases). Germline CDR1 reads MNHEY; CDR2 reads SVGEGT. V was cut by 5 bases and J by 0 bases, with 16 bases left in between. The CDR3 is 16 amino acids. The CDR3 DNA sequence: TGTGCCAGCAGTCCCGACAGGTCCACGTACCAAGAGACCCAGTACTTC. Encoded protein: CASSPDRSTYQETQYF.

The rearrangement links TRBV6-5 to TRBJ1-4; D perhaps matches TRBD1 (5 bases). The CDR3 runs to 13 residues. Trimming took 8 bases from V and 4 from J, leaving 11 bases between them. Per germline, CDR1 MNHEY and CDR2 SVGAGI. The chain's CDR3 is CASRSGGNEKLFF. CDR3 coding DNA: TGTGCCAGCCGCTCGGGGGGTAATGAAAAACTGTTTTTT.

The CDR3 sequence is CASSENRGVGGEQFF. The CDR3, as DNA: TGTGCCAGCAGTGAAAACAGGGGCGTGGGAGGTGAGCAGTTCTTC. The chain uses TRBV6-1 and TRBJ2-1, with TRBD1 as a possible D gene (7 bases). Germline V gene data show CDR1 as MNHNS and CDR2 as SASEGT. CDR3 size: 15 residues. The V end lost 2 bases, the J end lost 9 bases, and 17 bases lay between the germline ends.

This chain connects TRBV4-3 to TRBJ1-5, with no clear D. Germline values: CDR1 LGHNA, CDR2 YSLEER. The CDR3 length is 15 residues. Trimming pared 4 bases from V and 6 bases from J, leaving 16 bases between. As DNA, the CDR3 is TGCGCCAGCAGCCTTAGCATAGAGGAAACTCAGCCCCAGCATTTT. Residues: CASSLSIEETQPQHF.

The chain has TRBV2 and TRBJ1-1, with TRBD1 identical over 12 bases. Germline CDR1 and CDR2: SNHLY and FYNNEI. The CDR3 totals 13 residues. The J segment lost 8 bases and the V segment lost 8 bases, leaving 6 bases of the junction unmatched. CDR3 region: CASGGQGALEAFF. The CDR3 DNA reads TGTGCCAGCGGGGGACAGGGGGCCTTAGAAGCTTTCTTT. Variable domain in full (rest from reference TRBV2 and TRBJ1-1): EPEVTQTPSHQVTQMGQEVILRCVPISNHLYFYWYRQILGQKVEFLVSFYNNEISEKSEIFDDQFSVERPDGSNFTLKIRSTKLEDSAMYFCASGGQGALEAFFGQGTRLTVV.

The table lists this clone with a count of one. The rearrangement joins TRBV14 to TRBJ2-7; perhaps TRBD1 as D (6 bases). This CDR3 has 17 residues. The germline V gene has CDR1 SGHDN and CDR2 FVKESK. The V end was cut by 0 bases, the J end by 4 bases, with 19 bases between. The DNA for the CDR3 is TGTGCCAGCAGCCAAGATAGTGCGGACAGAACTGATTACGAGCAGTACTTC. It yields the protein CASSQDSADRTDYEQYF.

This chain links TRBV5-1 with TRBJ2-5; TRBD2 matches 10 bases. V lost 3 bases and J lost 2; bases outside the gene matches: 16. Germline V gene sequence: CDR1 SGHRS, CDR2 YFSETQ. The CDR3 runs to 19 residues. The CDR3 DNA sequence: TGCGCCAGCAGCTCCCATGTCCCCTATTCTAGCGGGGGACAAGAGACCCAGTACTTC. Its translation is CASSSHVPYSSGGQETQYF.

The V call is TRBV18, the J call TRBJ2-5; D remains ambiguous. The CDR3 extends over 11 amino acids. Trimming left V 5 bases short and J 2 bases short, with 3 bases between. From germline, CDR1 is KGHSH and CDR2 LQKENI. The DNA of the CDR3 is TGTGCCAGCTCATTACAAGAGACCCAGTACTTC. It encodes CASSLQETQYF.

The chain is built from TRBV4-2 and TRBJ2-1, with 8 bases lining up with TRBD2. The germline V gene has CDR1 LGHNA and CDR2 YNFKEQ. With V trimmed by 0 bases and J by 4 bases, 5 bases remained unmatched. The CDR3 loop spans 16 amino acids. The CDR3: CASSQDPGTRYNEQFF. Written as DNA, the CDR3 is TGTGCCAGCAGCCAAGATCCCGGGACTAGATACAATGAGCAGTTCTTC.

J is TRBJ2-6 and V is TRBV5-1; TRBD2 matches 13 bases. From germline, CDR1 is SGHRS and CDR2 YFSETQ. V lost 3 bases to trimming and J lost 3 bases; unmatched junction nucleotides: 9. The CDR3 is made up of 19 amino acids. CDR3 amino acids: CASSSPTSGGSVGANVLTF. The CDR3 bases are TGCGCCAGCAGCTCCCCGACTAGCGGGGGGTCGGTTGGGGCCAACGTCCTGACTTTC.

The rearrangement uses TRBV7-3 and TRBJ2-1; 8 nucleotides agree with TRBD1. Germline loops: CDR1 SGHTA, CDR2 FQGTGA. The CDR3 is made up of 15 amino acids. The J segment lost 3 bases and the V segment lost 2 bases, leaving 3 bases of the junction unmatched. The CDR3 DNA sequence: TGTGCCAGCAGCTTAGGACAGGGCAGCTACAATGAGCAGTTCTTC. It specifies CASSLGQGSYNEQFF.

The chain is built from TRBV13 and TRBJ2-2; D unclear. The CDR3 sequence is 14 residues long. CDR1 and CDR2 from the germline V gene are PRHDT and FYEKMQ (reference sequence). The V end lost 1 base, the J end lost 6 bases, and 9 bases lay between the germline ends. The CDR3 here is CASSLDRRSGELFF. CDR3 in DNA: TGTGCCAGCAGCTTAGACAGAAGATCCGGGGAGCTGTTTTTT.

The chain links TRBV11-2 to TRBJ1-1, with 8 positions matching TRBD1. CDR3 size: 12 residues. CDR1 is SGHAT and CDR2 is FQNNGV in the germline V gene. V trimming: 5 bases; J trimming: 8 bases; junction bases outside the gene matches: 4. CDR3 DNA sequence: TGTGCCAGCAGCCCGAGGGACAGGGAAGCTTTCTTT. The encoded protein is CASSPRDREAFF.